This T cell receptor beta chain derives from a study of T cells in Graves' hyperthyroidism and ophthalmopathy. V trimming: 0 bases; J trimming: 3 bases; junction bases outside the gene matches: 9. Germline CDR1 reads LGHNA; CDR2 reads YNFKEQ. The CDR3 runs to 17 residues. This clonotype came up a few times. As yet, its antigen is unknown. There were TCR beta CDR3 regions amplified from RNA transcripts. First-round RT-PCR of the TCR CDR3 relied on the HTBI primer set. TCRdb processed the multiplex PCR reads anew with MiXCR; each CDR3 protein has one entry. Here the sample spans just under 750,000 distinct CDR3 sequences, approximately 40% being singletons. Study outcomes and limitations: Expanded thyroid clonotypes (above 0.001) were mostly also found in blood.

The chain links TRBV4-2 to TRBJ2-7; TRBD1 matches at 9 bases. This receptor was identified in a woman aged 40 to 50 with Graves' hyperthyroidism. Specimen: blood. The CDR3 nucleotides are TGTGCCAGCAGCCAAGAATTAGTGGGGACAGGGCACTACGAGCAGTACTTC. Its translation: CASSQELVGTGHYEQYF.